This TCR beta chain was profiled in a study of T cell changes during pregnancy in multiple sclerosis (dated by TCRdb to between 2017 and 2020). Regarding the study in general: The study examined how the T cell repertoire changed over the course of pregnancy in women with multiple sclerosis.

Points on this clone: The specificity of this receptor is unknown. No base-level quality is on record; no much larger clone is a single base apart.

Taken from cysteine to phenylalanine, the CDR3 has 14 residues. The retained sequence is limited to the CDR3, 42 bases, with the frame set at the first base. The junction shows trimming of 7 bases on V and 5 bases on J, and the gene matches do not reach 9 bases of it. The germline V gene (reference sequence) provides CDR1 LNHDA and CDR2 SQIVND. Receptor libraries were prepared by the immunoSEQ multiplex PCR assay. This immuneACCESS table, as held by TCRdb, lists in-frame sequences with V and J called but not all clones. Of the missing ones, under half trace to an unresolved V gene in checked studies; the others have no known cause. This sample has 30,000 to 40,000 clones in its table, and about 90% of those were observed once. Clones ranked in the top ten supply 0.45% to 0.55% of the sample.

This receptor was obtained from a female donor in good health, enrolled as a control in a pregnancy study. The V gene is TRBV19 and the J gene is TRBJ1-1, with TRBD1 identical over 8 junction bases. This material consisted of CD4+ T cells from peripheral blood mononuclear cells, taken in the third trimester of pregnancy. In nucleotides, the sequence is TGTGCCAGTACTCTACTCACAGGGGGGACTGAAGCTTTCTTT. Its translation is CASTLLTGGTEAFF.